This passage covers 30 T cell receptor beta chains from one sample sequenced in a study of blood T cell repertoires in COVID-19. Assay used: immunoSEQ multiplex PCR; TCRdb lists only in-frame clones, some missing. The repertoire includes under 250,000 clones, 82% of them detected once, and 3% to 3.5% sits in the top ten. Material for sequencing was PBMCs or T cells enriched from blood (not recorded which). The receptors come from a woman aged 60 to 75 who had recovered from COVID-19.

The genes are TRBV5-1 and TRBJ2-3; TRBD1 might be the D (6 bases). This CDR3 region has 13 residues. CDR1 is SGHRS and CDR2 is YFSETQ in the germline V gene. V was trimmed by 5 bases and J by 1 base, leaving 8 bases between them. This CDR3 reads CASSWTGTDTQYF. Here the CDR3 DNA reads TGCGCCAGCAGTTGGACAGGCACAGATACGCAGTATTTT.

V is TRBV6-5 and J is TRBJ1-1; 9 bases are a match to TRBD1. Germline V gives CDR1 MNHEY, CDR2 SVGAGI. J lost 3 bases, V lost 6 bases, and 5 bases had no gene match. This CDR3 spans 14 amino acids. The CDR3: CASSIQGADTEAFF. CDR3 sequence (DNA): TGTGCCAGCAGCATACAGGGGGCGGACACTGAAGCTTTCTTT.

The V and J genes are TRBV7-6 and TRBJ2-1; 10 bases align to TRBD2. This CDR3 spans 15 amino acids. CDR1 is SGHVS and CDR2 is FNYEAQ in the germline V gene. After removal of 7 bases from V and 10 bases from J, the junction contained 13 bases not matched to a gene. CDR3 bases: TGTGCCAGCACGGGAGGAGCGGGAGGGTTGGAGGAGCAGTTCTTC. It translates to CASTGGAGGLEEQFF.

This sequence joins TRBV18 and TRBJ2-7, with 10 bases aligning to TRBD1. J lost 4 bases, V lost 2 bases, and 5 bases had no gene match. Germline V gene data show CDR1 as KGHSH and CDR2 as LQKENI. The CDR3 spans 15 residues. CDR3 sequence: CASSPNRQGAYEQYF. The CDR3 nucleotides are TGTGCCAGCTCACCAAACAGACAGGGGGCTTACGAGCAGTACTTC.

This chain links TRBV12-5 with TRBJ2-1, with 7 bases fitting TRBD2. The germline gives CDR1 LGHNT, CDR2 FRNRAP. There are 15 residues in the CDR3. V dropped 7 bases and J dropped 0; count of bases not matched to a gene: 6. The CDR3 sequence is CASDQAGTSYNEQFF. CDR3 in DNA: TGTGCTAGTGATCAAGCGGGGACCTCCTACAATGAGCAGTTCTTC.

V usage is TRBV3-1 (or the pseudogene TRBV3-2) and J usage is TRBJ2-1; possible D gene TRBD1, 6 bases. V was trimmed by 2 bases and J by 0 bases, leaving 20 bases between them. The CDR3 is 19 amino acids. CDR1 and CDR2 from the germline V gene are LGHDT and YNNKEL (reference sequence). CDR3 DNA: TGTGCCAGCAGCCAATTCCAATACGCGAGGGGGAGCTCCTACAATGAGCAGTTCTTC. Translated: CASSQFQYARGSSYNEQFF.

This chain links TRBV5-4 with TRBJ1-2; TRBD1 matches 9 bases. This CDR3 has 14 residues. Germline lookup yields CDR1 SGHNT and CDR2 YYREEE (reference sequence). Trimming cost V 4 bases and J 3 bases; bases outside gene matches: 4. The CDR3 nucleotides are TGTGCCAGCAGCCCAGACAGGGGGTACTATGGCTACACCTTC. As protein: CASSPDRGYYGYTF. Variable domain in full (rest from reference TRBV5-4 and TRBJ1-2): ETGVTQSPTHLIKTRGQQVTLRCSSQSGHNTVSWYQQALGQGPQFIFQYYREEENGRGNFPPRFSGLQFPNYSSELNVNALELDDSALYLCASSPDRGYYGYTFGSGTRLTVV.

This clone was counted a single time. V is TRBV9 and J is TRBJ1-5; TRBD1 aligns across 9 bases. The CDR3 sequence is 17 residues long. Losses at the gene ends were 0 bases for V and 2 bases for J; bases not matched to a gene: 6. Germline lookup yields CDR1 SGDLS and CDR2 YYNGEE. CDR3 in amino acids: CASSVVQGARGNQPQHF. CDR3 nucleotide sequence: TGTGCCAGCAGCGTAGTACAGGGGGCCAGGGGCAATCAGCCCCAGCATTTT.

The chain joins TRBV11-2 to TRBJ2-7, with 7 bases lining up with TRBD2. CDR1 and CDR2 from the germline V gene are SGHAT and FQNNGV. The V gene end was trimmed by 7 bases and the J gene end by 2 bases; junction bases not matched to a gene: 8. The CDR3 sequence is 14 residues long. The CDR3 region is CASTLERGAYEQYF. In nucleotides, the CDR3 is TGTGCCAGCACCCTGGAGCGGGGTGCCTACGAGCAGTACTTC.

V gene TRBV4-1 combines with J gene TRBJ2-7; possibly TRBD2 for D (6 bases). This CDR3 has 16 amino acids. In germline, CDR1 is MGHRA, CDR2 YSYEKL. The V gene lost 0 bases and the J gene lost 3 bases, with 15 bases spanning the gap. This CDR3 reads CASSQELVRRDYEQYF. The DNA of the CDR3 is TGCGCCAGCAGCCAAGAGCTGGTCAGGCGGGACTACGAGCAGTACTTC.

This clone was observed once. This sequence joins TRBV3-1 (or the pseudogene TRBV3-2) and TRBJ1-2; D may be TRBD1 (6 bases). Trimming stripped 8 bases from V and 4 bases from J, with 26 bases between. The CDR3 is 17 residues long. Germline-derived CDR1 and CDR2 are LGHDT and YNNKEL (reference sequence). The DNA of the CDR3 is TGTGCCAGCGGGGGAGGGGGAGCGGCGTATAAGGCCTATGGCTACACCTTC. Translated, it gives CASGGGGAAYKAYGYTF.

This clone came up once. The chain carries TRBV4-1 and TRBJ1-1; D is perhaps TRBD1 (6 bases). V gave up 0 bases and J gave up 3 bases, with 17 bases separating them. This CDR3 comprises 17 residues. Germline CDR1 MGHRA, CDR2 YSYEKL. This CDR3 reads CASSQDIRTGPYTEAFF. CDR3 in DNA: TGCGCCAGCAGCCAAGATATTAGAACAGGGCCTTACACTGAAGCTTTCTTT.

This chain connects TRBV7-9 to TRBJ1-5; possibly TRBD1 for D (6 bases). The germline gives CDR1 SEHNR, CDR2 FQNEAQ (reference sequence). The CDR3 spans 14 residues. With 4 bases removed from V and 4 bases from J, the gap between germline ends came to 11 bases. The CDR3 protein is CASSYPGQNQPQHF. In DNA, the CDR3 is TGTGCCAGCAGCTACCCAGGACAGAATCAGCCCCAGCATTTT. The full variable domain, with the rest looked up from reference TRBV7-9 and TRBJ1-5, is DTGVSQNPRHKITKRGQNVTFRCDPISEHNRLYWYRQTLGQGPEFLTYFQNEAQLEKSRLLSDRFSAERPKGSFSTLEIQRTEQGDSAMYLCASSYPGQNQPQHFGDGTRLSIL.

The genes are TRBV18 and TRBJ1-6; a weak D match, TRBD1 (6 bases). The germline gives CDR1 KGHSH, CDR2 LQKENI. V lost 2 bases to trimming and J lost 9 bases, with 17 bases between them. The CDR3 covers 16 residues. The CDR3 is CASSPVQGGGTSPLHF. The CDR3 coding sequence is TGTGCCAGCTCACCAGTACAGGGTGGCGGTACTTCACCCCTCCACTTT.

This clone was seen a few times. The chain uses TRBV11-2 and TRBJ1-3; unclear D gene. Germline loops: CDR1 SGHAT, CDR2 FQNNGV. There are 14 residues in the CDR3. The V end was cut by 2 bases, the J end by 0 bases, with 5 bases between. As DNA, the CDR3 is TGTGCCAGCAGCTTACCGGGCTCTGGAAACACCATATATTTT. Protein product: CASSLPGSGNTIYF. Based on the CDR3 plus reference TRBV11-2 and TRBJ1-3, the full variable domain is EAGVAQSPRYKIIEKRQSVAFWCNPISGHATLYWYQQILGQGPKLLIQFQNNGVVDDSQLPKDRFSAERLKGVDSTLKIQPAKLEDSAVYLCASSLPGSGNTIYFGEGSWLTVV.

The chain links TRBV5-6 to TRBJ2-7, with 8 nucleotides matching TRBD2. J gave up 3 bases and V 2 bases, and 7 bases lay outside the gene matches. Germline V lookup: CDR1 SGHDT, CDR2 YYEEEE. This CDR3 contains 15 residues. As DNA, the CDR3 is TGTGCCAGCAGCTTTGATACGAGCGGGGGCTACGAGCAGTACTTC. Its translation is CASSFDTSGGYEQYF.

The chain is built from TRBV18 and TRBJ1-1; 8 bases line up with TRBD1. Germline values: CDR1 KGHSH, CDR2 LQKENI. V dropped 0 bases and J dropped 5; count of bases not matched to a gene: 8. This CDR3 has 16 residues. CDR3 DNA: TGTGCCAGCTCACCACCGAGTGGACAGGGTCGGACTGAAGCTTTCTTT. Protein product: CASSPPSGQGRTEAFF.

This chain links TRBV25-1 with TRBJ1-4; tentative D call: TRBD1 (6 bases). CDR1 is MGHDK and CDR2 is SYGVNS in the germline V gene. Trimming took 0 bases from V and 8 from J, leaving 10 bases between them. The CDR3 is 14 residues long. The CDR3 sequence is CASSEYGQTEKLFF. The CDR3 DNA reads TGTGCCAGCAGTGAATACGGACAGACGGAAAAACTGTTTTTT.

The V and J genes are TRBV6-5 and TRBJ2-1; 13 bases map to TRBD2. The CDR3 is made up of 15 amino acids. V lost 2 bases and J lost 12; bases outside the gene matches: 7. Looked up from germline, CDR1 is MNHEY and CDR2 is SVGAGI. The CDR3 DNA reads as TGTGCCAGCAGTTACGCAGGACTAGCGGGAGTGGGGCAGTTCTTC. Amino acids: CASSYAGLAGVGQFF.

The CDR3 is CASSLGSSYNEQFF. DNA for the CDR3: TGTGCCAGTAGTTTGGGGAGCTCCTACAATGAGCAGTTCTTC. The rearrangement uses TRBV19 and TRBJ2-1, with D tentatively TRBD2 (5 bases). V lost 5 bases to trimming and J lost 0 bases, with 8 bases between them. The CDR3 length is 14 residues. Germline V CDR1 and CDR2: LNHDA, SQIVND (reference sequence).

V gene TRBV19 combines with J gene TRBJ1-5, with D perhaps TRBD1 (5 bases). Germline CDR1 reads LNHDA; CDR2 reads SQIVND (reference sequence). The CDR3 contains 13 residues. V was shortened by 8 bases and J by 5 bases, with 13 bases between the two germline ends. The CDR3 region has the DNA TGTGCCAGTGGATTCGGGGGGGATCAGCCCCAGCATTTT. Translating it yields CASGFGGDQPQHF.

This chain links TRBV2 with TRBJ1-3, with 10 bases identical to TRBD1. The germline gives CDR1 SNHLY, CDR2 FYNNEI. This CDR3 comprises 16 residues. The J segment lost 3 bases and the V segment lost 4 bases, leaving 6 bases of the junction unmatched. The CDR3 DNA is TGTGCCAGCAGTGGAACCGGGACAGGGGATGGAAACACCATATATTTT. Amino acid sequence: CASSGTGTGDGNTIYF.

The genes are TRBV27 and TRBJ1-5; the match to TRBD1 covers 7 bases. Trimming took 7 bases from V and 1 from J; bases not matched to a gene: 13. CDR3 length: 17 residues. Germline V lookup: CDR1 MNHEY, CDR2 SMNVEV (reference sequence). CDR3 in amino acids: CASTPRFQGVSNQPQHF. The CDR3 DNA reads as TGTGCCAGCACCCCGCGGTTCCAGGGGGTAAGCAATCAGCCCCAGCATTTT.

This clone was detected only a few times. The DNA for the CDR3 is TGTGCCAGCAGAACAGTACACATGAACACTGAAGCTTTCTTT. This gives the protein CASRTVHMNTEAFF. This rearrangement joins TRBV7-2 to TRBJ1-1, with D hard to call. The CDR3 loop spans 14 amino acids. V lost 6 bases and J lost 0, with 11 bases in between. In germline, CDR1 is SGHTA, CDR2 FQGNSA.

This clone occurred once. V usage is TRBV12-3 or TRBV12-4 and J usage is TRBJ1-1; D is undetermined. Trimming shortened V by 3 bases and J by 1 base, and 6 bases separated the two germline ends. The length of the CDR3 is 13 residues. CDR3 amino acids: CASSFPGNTEAFF. CDR3 sequence (DNA): TGTGCCAGCAGTTTCCCCGGGAACACTGAAGCTTTCTTT.

The gene calls are TRBV7-3 and TRBJ1-6, with D possibly TRBD1 on 5 matching bases. This CDR3 contains 14 residues. V was shortened by 5 bases and J by 11 bases, with 16 bases between the two germline ends. Germline CDR1 reads SGHTA; CDR2 reads FQGTGA. Here the CDR3 DNA reads TGTGCCAGCAGCCCCGAAGGTCCAGGGACACCCCTCCACTTT. It codes for CASSPEGPGTPLHF. Based on the CDR3 plus reference TRBV7-3 and TRBJ1-6, the full variable domain is GAGVSQTPSNKVTEKGKYVELRCDPISGHTALYWYRQSLGQGPEFLIYFQGTGAADDSGLPNDRFFAVRPEGSVSTLKIQRTERGDSAVYLCASSPEGPGTPLHFGNGTRLTVT.

The V and J genes are TRBV6-6 and TRBJ1-3, with 7 nucleotides matching TRBD1. CDR3 length: 14 amino acids. V was pared by 7 bases and J by 0 bases, with 3 bases of the junction left unmatched. The germline V gene has CDR1 MNHNY and CDR2 SVGAGI (reference sequence). The CDR3 loop is CASKRTGSGNTIYF. CDR3 coding DNA: TGTGCCAGCAAAAGGACAGGCTCTGGAAACACCATATATTTT.

The chain is built from TRBV7-8 and TRBJ1-2; no definite D call. V gave up 1 base and J gave up 0 bases, with 12 bases separating them. CDR1 is SGHVS and CDR2 is FQNEAQ in the germline V gene. CDR3 length: 16 residues. The CDR3 sequence: CASSLGLSQSNYGYTF. In nucleotides, the CDR3 is TGTGCCAGCAGCTTAGGCCTGTCCCAGTCTAACTATGGCTACACCTTC.

The chain is built from TRBV9 and TRBJ2-3; no clear D gene. The CDR3 runs to 14 residues. V gave up 4 bases and J gave up 2 bases, with 11 bases separating them. The germline CDR1 and CDR2 sequences are SGDLS and YYNGEE. The CDR3 loop reads CASSPYVPTDTQYF. The DNA of the CDR3 is TGTGCCAGCAGCCCCTACGTCCCCACAGATACGCAGTATTTT.

This chain links TRBV14 with TRBJ2-5; TRBD1 is a possible D gene (6 bases). Germline lookup yields CDR1 SGHDN and CDR2 FVKESK. The CDR3 extends over 14 amino acids. Trimming stripped 3 bases from V and 4 bases from J, with 12 bases between. CDR3 residues: CASSHLNRAETQYF. The CDR3 nucleotides are TGTGCCAGCAGCCATCTAAACAGGGCAGAGACCCAGTACTTC.